Presented here are 2 T cell receptor beta chains from one specimen sequenced in a study of T cell responses to AZD1222 COVID-19 vaccine. Sequencing was performed with immunoSEQ multiplex PCR; in TCRdb, only in-frame clones are kept and a portion is missing. The data contain 150,000 to 200,000 clones, approximately 90% of them singletons. The material was peripheral blood, obtained on day 0 of AZD1222 vaccination. All receptors derive from an adult in good health.

This clone was counted only a few times. V is TRBV6-2 or TRBV6-3 and J is TRBJ2-7; 9 positions match TRBD2. Germline V gene data show CDR1 as MNHEY and CDR2 as SVGEGT. The CDR3 length is 15 residues. The V segment lost 2 bases and the J segment 3 bases; nucleotides outside the gene matches: 5. The CDR3 spells CASSYRGGGIYEQYF. DNA for the CDR3: TGTGCCAGCAGTTACCGCGGGGGGGGGATCTACGAGCAGTACTTC.

This clone was recorded only once. The chain carries TRBV10-3 and TRBJ1-2; 7 bases map to TRBD1. Germline values: CDR1 ENHRY, CDR2 SYGVKD. The V gene end was trimmed by 5 bases and the J gene end by 8 bases; junction bases not matched to a gene: 5. The CDR3 consists of 12 residues. CDR3 nucleotide sequence: TGTGCCATCAGTTCGACAGGGCGCGGCTACACCTTC. This codes for CAISSTGRGYTF.